This T cell receptor beta chain was found in a study of blood T cells in healthy people across ages. Study-wide results and caveats: As age increased, TCR beta diversity per million T cells fell in a roughly linear fashion.

J lost 4 bases, V lost 10 bases, and 15 bases had no gene match. CDR3 length: 17 residues. Germline CDR1 reads ENHRY; CDR2 reads SYGVKD. Combining a sample-barcoded 5' primer with a J-beta primer mix, a second PCR ran for 7 to 11 cycles. There were at least 2.5 million CDR3-containing paired-end reads obtained from each sample. TCRdb analysed the 5' RACE reads with MiXCR anew, one entry per CDR3 protein. The sample consists of about 1.4 million distinct CDR3 sequences, approximately 60% of them appearing once. This clonotype was counted once. Its antigen is undetermined. Each individual donor underwent a draw of around 9.8 milliliters of peripheral blood.

This TCR derives from a man younger than 35 in good health. Sequencing was performed on blood. The gene calls are TRBV10-3 and TRBJ2-1; 11 nucleotides align to TRBD2. Here the CDR3 reads CATEAGLAEGIYNEQFF. The CDR3 DNA is TGTGCCACTGAAGCGGGACTAGCGGAGGGCATTTACAATGAGCAGTTCTTC.